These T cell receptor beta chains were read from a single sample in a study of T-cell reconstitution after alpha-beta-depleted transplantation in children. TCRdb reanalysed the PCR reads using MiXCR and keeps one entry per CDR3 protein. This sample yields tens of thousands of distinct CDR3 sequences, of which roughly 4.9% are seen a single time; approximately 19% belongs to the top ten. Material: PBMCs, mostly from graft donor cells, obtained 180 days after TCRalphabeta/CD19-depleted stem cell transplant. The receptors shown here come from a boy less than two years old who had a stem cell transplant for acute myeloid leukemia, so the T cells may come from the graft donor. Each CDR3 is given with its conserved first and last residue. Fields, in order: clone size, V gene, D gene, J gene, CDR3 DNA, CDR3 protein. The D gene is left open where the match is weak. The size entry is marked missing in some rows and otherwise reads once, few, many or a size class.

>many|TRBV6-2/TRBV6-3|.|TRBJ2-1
TGTGCCAGCAAGGACAGCCGCTACAATGAGCAGTTCTTC
CASKDSRYNEQFF
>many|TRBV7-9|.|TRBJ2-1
TGTGCCAGCAGCTTGAGCAGCTCCTACAATGAGCAGTTCTTC
CASSLSSSYNEQFF
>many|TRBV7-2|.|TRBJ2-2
TGTGCCAGCAGCGAGGACTATTGGGGCGACACCGGGGAGCTGTTTTTT
CASSEDYWGDTGELFF
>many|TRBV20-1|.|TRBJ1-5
TGCAGTGCTAGCGGACAGCGCAATCAGCCCCAGCATTTT
CSASGQRNQPQHF
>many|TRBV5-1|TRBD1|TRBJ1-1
TGCGCCAGCAGCGAACAGGGGTTGTATGAAGCTTTCTTT
CASSEQGLYEAFF
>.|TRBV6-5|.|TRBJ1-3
TGTGCCAGCAGTTACTCATCAGCACGAGGAAACACCATATATTTT
CASSYSSARGNTIYF
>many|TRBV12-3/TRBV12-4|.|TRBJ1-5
TGTGCCAGCAGTTTAGGGGGGGATCAGCCCCAGCATTTT
CASSLGGDQPQHF
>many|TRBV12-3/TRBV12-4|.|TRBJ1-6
TGTGCCAGCAGCTCGATGACACGGGAGGTATTCACCCTCCACTTT
CASSSMTREVFTLHF
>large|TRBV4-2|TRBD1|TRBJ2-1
TGTGCCAGCAGCCCGAAGTCCCGGGACAGGGTACAGGGGACCTACAATGAGCAGTTCTTC
CASSPKSRDRVQGTYNEQFF
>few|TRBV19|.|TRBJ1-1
TGTGCCAGTAGTCGGACACTGAACACTGAAGCTTTCTTT
CASSRTLNTEAFF
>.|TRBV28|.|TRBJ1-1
TGTGCCAGCAGTTTAAGGGACACCCCGCTTCGCACTGAAGCTTTCTTT
CASSLRDTPLRTEAFF
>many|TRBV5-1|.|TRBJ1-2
TGCGCCAGCAGCCTGAGGGTGACCTATGGCTACACCTTC
CASSLRVTYGYTF
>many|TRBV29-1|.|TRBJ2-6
TGCAGCGTTGCCAGCTCTGGGGCCAACGTCCTGACTTTC
CSVASSGANVLTF
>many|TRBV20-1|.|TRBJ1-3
TGCAGTGCAAGGATAGGCTCTGGAAACACCATATATTTT
CSARIGSGNTIYF
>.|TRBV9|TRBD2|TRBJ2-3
TGTGCCAGCAGCCACCGGATAGCGGGGGAGCCAGATACGCAGTATTTT
CASSHRIAGEPDTQYF
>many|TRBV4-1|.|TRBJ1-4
TGCGCCAGCAGCCAAGATCGCGGGTACTGGGAAAAACTGTTTTTT
CASSQDRGYWEKLFF